These 27 T cell receptor beta chains were sequenced from one sample in a study of post-analysis software for immune sequencing data. These TCRs are of unknown antigen specificity. Included in the TCR beta cDNA libraries were unique molecular identifiers. TCRdb analysed the PCR reads with MiXCR anew, one entry per CDR3 protein. This repertoire shows about 460,000 distinct CDR3 sequences, roughly 45% found once; its top ten account for around an eighth. Findings and limits, study-wide: Five or six TRBV segments, TRBV5-6, TRBV5-1 and TRBV20-1 among them, were found more frequent in patients than controls.

The sequencing input was blood. The receptors come from a girl aged 5-17 years with multiple sclerosis.

J is TRBJ1-2 and V is TRBV28; tentatively, D is TRBD1 (5 bases). There are 15 residues in the CDR3. CDR1 and CDR2 (germline): MDHEN, SYDVKM. Trimming cost V 0 bases and J 6 bases, with 14 bases left between them. The CDR3 here is CASSLWLQGGDGYTF. CDR3 DNA sequence: TGTGCCAGCAGTTTATGGTTGCAGGGTGGGGATGGCTACACCTTC.

V is TRBV25-1 and J is TRBJ2-5; D gene uncertain. The germline CDR1 and CDR2 sequences are MGHDK and SYGVNS. Trimming shortened V by 3 bases and J by 11 bases, and 7 bases separated the two germline ends. CDR3 length: 10 residues. Here the CDR3 reads CASSEVKQYF. The CDR3 nucleotides are TGTGCCAGCAGTGAGGTGAAGCAGTACTTC.

In regard to this clonotype: One end of the junction varies from germline; a read error may be responsible. This rearrangement joins TRBV29-1 to TRBJ1-4; D gene ambiguous. The length of the CDR3 is 11 residues. Germline V CDR1 and CDR2: SQVTM, ANQGSEA. CDR3 amino acids: CSAASNEELFF. In nucleotides, the CDR3 is TGCAGCGCAGCATCAAATGAAGAACTGTTTTTT. Looking up the rest from reference TRBV29-1 and TRBJ1-4 gives the full variable domain: SAVISQKPSRDICQRGTSLTIQCQVDSQVTMMFWYRQQPGQSLTLIATANQGSEATYESGFVIDKFPISRPNLTFSTLTVSNMSPEDSSIYLCSAASNEELFFGSGTQLSVL.

Only a few counts were recorded for this clonotype. The gene calls are TRBV20-1 and TRBJ2-7, with 10 bases aligning to TRBD2. V dropped 5 bases and J dropped 5; count of bases not matched to a gene: 15. The CDR3 extends over 16 amino acids. The germline gives CDR1 DFQATT, CDR2 SNEGSKA (reference sequence). The CDR3 DNA is TGCAGTGCTCAGAGAGGAGCTAGCGGGAGTATCAACGAGCAGTACTTC. This gives the protein CSAQRGASGSINEQYF.

The chain uses TRBV6-5 and TRBJ1-1, with 10 bases identical to TRBD1. V gave up 6 bases and J gave up 4 bases; unmatched junction bases: 5. Germline CDR1 reads MNHEY; CDR2 reads SVGAGI. This CDR3 contains 14 residues. The CDR3 bases are TGTGCCAGCAGGGGACAGGGGAAGGGCACTGAAGCTTTCTTT. It yields the protein CASRGQGKGTEAFF.

This clonotype was counted a few times. V usage is TRBV20-1 and J usage is TRBJ2-3, with 10 bases matching TRBD2. Unmatched junction bases numbered 4, after V lost 4 bases and J lost 3 bases. The CDR3 is 14 amino acids. Germline V gene data show CDR1 as DFQATT and CDR2 as SNEGSKA (reference sequence). CDR3 coding DNA: TGCAGTGCTACCCTAGCGGGAGTGACAGATACGCAGTATTTT. It codes for CSATLAGVTDTQYF.

The chain carries TRBV15 and TRBJ2-5; D not resolved. Per germline, CDR1 LNHNV and CDR2 YYDKDF (reference sequence). V lost 2 bases to trimming and J lost 2 bases, with 6 bases between them. The CDR3 is 13 residues long. CDR3 region: CATSRTEQETQYF. The CDR3 DNA reads as TGTGCCACCAGCAGAACAGAGCAAGAGACCCAGTACTTC.

This chain links TRBV27 with TRBJ2-3; TRBD2 aligns across 14 bases. CDR1 and CDR2 (germline): MNHEY, SMNVEV (reference sequence). CDR3 length: 15 amino acids. V lost 6 bases to trimming and J lost 12 bases; unmatched junction nucleotides: 11. This CDR3 reads CASRPGLAGAGSQYF. The CDR3 nucleotides are TGTGCCAGCAGACCGGGACTAGCGGGAGCTGGGTCTCAGTATTTT.

This rearrangement joins TRBV28 to TRBJ2-3; TRBD2 agrees at 12 bases. With V trimmed by 6 bases and J by 3 bases, 13 bases remained unmatched. The CDR3 is 18 residues long. Germline V CDR1 and CDR2: MDHEN, SYDVKM. The CDR3 reads CASSPYTRTSGKTDTQYF. CDR3 coding DNA: TGTGCCAGCAGCCCGTATACCCGGACTAGCGGGAAAACAGATACGCAGTATTTT.

The chain joins TRBV20-1 to TRBJ1-2; TRBD1 matches at 8 bases. The CDR3 is 15 residues long. The junction had 6 bases not matched to a gene; V was cut back by 1 base and J by 2 bases. Germline values: CDR1 DFQATT, CDR2 SNEGSKA (reference sequence). Here the CDR3 DNA reads TGCAGTGCTAGAGGGTCCAGGGGGCAAAACTATGGCTACACCTTC. Translation gives CSARGSRGQNYGYTF.

The chain combines TRBV13 with TRBJ2-3, with 8 bases identical to TRBD1. The V segment lost 5 bases and the J segment 5 bases; nucleotides outside the gene matches: 6. Germline V CDR1 and CDR2: PRHDT, FYEKMQ (reference sequence). CDR3 length: 14 residues. The CDR3 is CASSPGQGLDTQYF. CDR3 sequence (DNA): TGTGCCAGCAGCCCAGGACAGGGATTAGATACGCAGTATTTT.

In this sample, this clonotype turned up a few times. This chain joins TRBV12-3 or TRBV12-4 and TRBJ2-5; the D gene could be TRBD1 or TRBD2 (7 bases each). The DNA end is more similar to TRBJ2-7, so the J call may be wrong. The CDR3 is 14 residues long. The CDR3 is CASSSETGRDEQYF. The CDR3 bases are TGTGCCAGCAGTTCCGAGACAGGGAGGGACGAGCAGTACTTC.

J is TRBJ1-2 and V is TRBV29-1, with a possible D match to TRBD1 (5 bases). The CDR3 length is 13 residues. CDR1 is SQVTM, CDR2 ANQGSEA, per germline. With 1 base removed from V and 6 bases from J, the gap between germline ends came to 12 bases. Here the CDR3 DNA reads TGCAGCGTTGAAGCTAGAATGGGGGATGGCTACACCTTC. Protein product: CSVEARMGDGYTF.

This chain connects TRBV5-1 to TRBJ2-7; 9 bases line up with TRBD1. The CDR3 consists of 16 residues. Germline assignment: CDR1 SGHRS and CDR2 YFSETQ. Unmatched junction bases numbered 14, after V lost 4 bases and J lost 6 bases. The CDR3 spells CASSLTGGGLPGEQYF. CDR3 nucleotides: TGCGCCAGCAGCCTGACAGGGGGAGGCCTTCCGGGCGAGCAGTACTTC.

This chain links TRBV5-1 with TRBJ1-6; D is possibly TRBD1 (6 bases). Trimming cost V 0 bases and J 5 bases, with 9 bases left between them. CDR3 size: 15 residues. Germline CDR1 SGHRS, CDR2 YFSETQ. In nucleotides, the CDR3 is TGCGCCAGCAGCTTGGGACAGGATGATAATTCACCCCTCCACTTT. It codes for CASSLGQDDNSPLHF.

The chain has TRBV3-1 and TRBJ2-4; no firm D call. The last part of the DNA fits TRBJ2-7 better; the J call may be wrong. CDR1 is LGHDT, CDR2 YNNKEL, per germline (reference sequence). The CDR3 loop spans 12 amino acids. The CDR3 nucleotides read TGTGCCAGCAGCCAAGTTCGGGACGAGCAGTACTTC. This sequence encodes CASSQVRDEQYF.

This rearrangement joins TRBV28 to TRBJ2-5, with TRBD2 as a possible D gene (7 bases). The V gene lost 9 bases and the J gene lost 5 bases, with 25 bases spanning the gap. CDR1 MDHEN and CDR2 SYDVKM come from the germline V gene. CDR3 size: 16 residues. The CDR3 protein is CASTGAGQGTRETQYF. As DNA, the CDR3 is TGTGCCAGTACTGGAGCGGGACAAGGCACTAGGGAGACCCAGTACTTC. Full variable domain (outside the CDR3, taken from reference TRBV28 and TRBJ2-5): DVKVTQSSRYLVKRTGEKVFLECVQDMDHENMFWYRQDPGLGLRLIYFSYDVKMKEKGDIPEGYSVSREKKERFSLILESASTNQTSMYLCASTGAGQGTRETQYFGPGTRLLVL.

The CDR3 region has the DNA TGTGCCAGCAGCTTAACTCGGGAGAGTGGGACTCCCTCGTCGAATGAGCAGTTCTTC. It translates to CASSLTRESGTPSSNEQFF. This rearrangement joins TRBV7-6 to TRBJ2-1; TRBD2 is a possible D gene (6 bases). In germline, CDR1 is SGHVS, CDR2 FNYEAQ. This CDR3 is 19 amino acids long. Trimming left V 2 bases short and J 7 bases short, with 27 bases between.

The genes are TRBV6-5 and TRBJ2-1; 7 bases fit TRBD1. The trim removed 2 bases at V and 7 bases at J, leaving 2 bases unmatched. In germline, CDR1 is MNHEY, CDR2 SVGAGI. This CDR3 is built from 13 residues. The DNA of the CDR3 is TGTGCCAGCAGTTACCTACAGGGGAATGAGCAGTTCTTC. Its translation is CASSYLQGNEQFF.

This clonotype has just a few counts. This chain uses TRBV5-1 with TRBJ1-2, with D unclear. Germline loops: CDR1 SGHRS, CDR2 YFSETQ. The CDR3 has 13 amino acids. Trimming cost V 1 base and J 4 bases, with 8 bases left between them. CDR3 residues: CASSLLLLYGYTF. CDR3 coding DNA: TGCGCCAGCAGCTTGTTACTTCTCTATGGCTACACCTTC.

This clonotype was counted only a few times. The V call is TRBV7-3, the J call TRBJ2-5, with D hard to call. The V gene's germline CDR1 is SGHTA and CDR2 FQGTGA. Trimming removed 0 bases at V and 2 bases at J, with 10 bases between. CDR3 length equals 15 residues. The CDR3 region has the DNA TGTGCCAGCAGCTTAACTGTCGGGCGGCAAGAGACCCAGTACTTC. Encoded protein: CASSLTVGRQETQYF.

The chain joins TRBV20-1 to TRBJ1-2; D remains ambiguous. The V end lost 0 bases, the J end lost 8 bases, and 1 base lay between the germline ends. The CDR3 covers 9 residues. CDR1 is DFQATT and CDR2 is SNEGSKA in the germline V gene (reference sequence). The CDR3, as DNA: TGCAGTGCTAGAGACGGCTACACCTTC. It encodes CSARDGYTF.

This clonotype has a handful of counts. The gene calls are TRBV3-1 and TRBJ2-1; TRBD1 matches at 9 bases. Per germline, CDR1 LGHDT and CDR2 YNNKEL (reference sequence). The CDR3 is made up of 16 amino acids. The trim removed 3 bases at V and 7 bases at J, leaving 10 bases unmatched. The CDR3 region is CASSQSGTGSENEQFF. Written as DNA, the CDR3 is TGTGCCAGCAGCCAGTCCGGGACAGGGTCAGAAAATGAGCAGTTCTTC.

Comments on this clonotype: The conserved closing phenylalanine or tryptophan is absent in this CDR3, likely reflecting a read error. Here the CDR3 DNA reads TGTGCCAGCACCTTGCCGGGACTAGCGGGCACAGATACGCAGTATTGT. It is translated as CASTLPGLAGTDTQYC. This sequence joins TRBV12-3 or TRBV12-4 and TRBJ2-3; 11 bases line up with TRBD2. The CDR3 is 16 residues long. With 7 bases clipped from V and 1 base from J, the junction kept 7 bases outside the gene matches.

The genes are TRBV19 and TRBJ1-1, with D tentatively TRBD1 (5 bases). Deletions cut 1 base from V and 5 bases from J, with 11 bases between. The CDR3 is 14 amino acids. Germline loops: CDR1 LNHDA, CDR2 SQIVND (reference sequence). The chain's CDR3 is CASSIGKGNTEAFF. In DNA, the CDR3 is TGTGCCAGTAGTATAGGGAAGGGGAATACTGAAGCTTTCTTT.

A few counts support this clonotype. The J gene is TRBJ2-7, the V gene TRBV11-1; 7 bases are shared with TRBD1. This CDR3 has 14 residues. CDR1 is SGHAT, CDR2 FQDESV, per germline (reference sequence). Trimming took 3 bases from V and 3 from J; bases not matched to a gene: 5. This CDR3 reads CASSFTGVDYEQYF. The CDR3 DNA reads TGTGCCAGCAGCTTTACAGGGGTTGACTACGAGCAGTACTTC.

This clonotype has a handful of counts. The chain employs TRBV6-5 and TRBJ1-1; D might be TRBD1 (5 bases). The CDR3 length is 16 residues. V lost 2 bases and J lost 4, with 17 bases in between. CDR1 and CDR2 from the germline V gene are MNHEY and SVGAGI. The CDR3 DNA follows: TGTGCCAGCAGTTACCGCGATGGGGGAAGGGGCACTGAAGCTTTCTTT. Translated: CASSYRDGGRGTEAFF.